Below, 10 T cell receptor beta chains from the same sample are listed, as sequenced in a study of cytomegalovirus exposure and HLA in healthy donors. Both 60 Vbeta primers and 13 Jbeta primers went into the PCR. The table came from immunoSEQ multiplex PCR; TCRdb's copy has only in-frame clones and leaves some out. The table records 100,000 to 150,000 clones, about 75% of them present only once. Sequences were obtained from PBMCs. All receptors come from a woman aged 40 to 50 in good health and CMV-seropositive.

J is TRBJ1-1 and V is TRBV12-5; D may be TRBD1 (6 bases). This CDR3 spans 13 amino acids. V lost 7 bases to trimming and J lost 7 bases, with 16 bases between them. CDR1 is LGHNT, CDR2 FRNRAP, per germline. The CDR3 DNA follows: TGTGCTAGTGCCTCCAACAGGGCTATTGAAGCTTTCTTT. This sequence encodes CASASNRAIEAFF. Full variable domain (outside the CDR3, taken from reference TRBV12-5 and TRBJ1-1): DARVTQTPRHKVTEMGQEVTMRCQPILGHNTVFWYRQTMMQGLELLAYFRNRAPLDDSGMPKDRFSAEMPDATLATLKIQPSEPRDSAVYFCASASNRAIEAFFGQGTRLTVV.

CDR3 amino acids: CASSQGQGSYEQYF. The CDR3 DNA sequence: TGCGCCAGCAGCCAGGGACAGGGCTCCTACGAGCAGTACTTC. The V gene is TRBV4-3, the J gene TRBJ2-7; 9 bases fit TRBD1. With V trimmed by 3 bases and J by 0 bases, 0 bases remained unmatched. There are 14 residues in the CDR3. CDR1 and CDR2 from the germline V gene are LGHNA and YSLEER.

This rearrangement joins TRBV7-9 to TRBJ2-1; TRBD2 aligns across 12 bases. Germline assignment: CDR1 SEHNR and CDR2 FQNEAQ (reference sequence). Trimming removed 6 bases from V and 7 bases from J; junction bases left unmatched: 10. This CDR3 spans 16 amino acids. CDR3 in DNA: TGTGCCAGCAGGCGGACTAGCGGGGACACCAGGAATGAGCAGTTCTTC. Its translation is CASRRTSGDTRNEQFF. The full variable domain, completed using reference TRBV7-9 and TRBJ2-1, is DTGVSQNPRHKITKRGQNVTFRCDPISEHNRLYWYRQTLGQGPEFLTYFQNEAQLEKSRLLSDRFSAERPKGSFSTLEIQRTEQGDSAMYLCASRRTSGDTRNEQFFGPGTRLTVL.

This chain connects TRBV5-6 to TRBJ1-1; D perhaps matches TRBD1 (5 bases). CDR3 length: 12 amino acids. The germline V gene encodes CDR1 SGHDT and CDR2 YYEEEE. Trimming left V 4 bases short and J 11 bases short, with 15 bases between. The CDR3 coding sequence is TGTGCCAGCAGCCGGCGGGCCGGGGGGGCTTTCTTT. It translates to CASSRRAGGAFF.

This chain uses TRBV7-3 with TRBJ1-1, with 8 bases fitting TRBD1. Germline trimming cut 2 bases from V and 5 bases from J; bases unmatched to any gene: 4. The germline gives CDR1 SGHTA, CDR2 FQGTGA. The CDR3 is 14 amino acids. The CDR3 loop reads CASSLGTGSTEAFF. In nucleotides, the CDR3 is TGTGCCAGCAGCTTAGGGACAGGAAGTACTGAAGCTTTCTTT.

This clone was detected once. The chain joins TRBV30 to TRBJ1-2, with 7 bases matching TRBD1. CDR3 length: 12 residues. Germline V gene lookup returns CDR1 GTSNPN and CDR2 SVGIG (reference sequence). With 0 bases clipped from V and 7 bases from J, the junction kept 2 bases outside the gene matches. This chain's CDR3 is CAWSVGGPGYTF. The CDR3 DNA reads TGTGCCTGGAGTGTAGGGGGCCCTGGCTACACCTTC.

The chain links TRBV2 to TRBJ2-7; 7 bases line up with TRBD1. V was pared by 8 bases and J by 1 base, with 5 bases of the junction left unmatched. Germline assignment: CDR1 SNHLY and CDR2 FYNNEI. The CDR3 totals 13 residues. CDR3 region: CASRLGQSYEQYF. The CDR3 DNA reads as TGTGCCAGCCGGCTGGGACAGTCCTACGAGCAGTACTTC.

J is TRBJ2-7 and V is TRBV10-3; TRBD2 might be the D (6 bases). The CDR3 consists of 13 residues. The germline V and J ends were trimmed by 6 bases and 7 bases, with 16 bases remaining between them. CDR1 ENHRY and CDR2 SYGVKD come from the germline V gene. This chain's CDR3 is CAIRASVVIEQYF. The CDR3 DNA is TGTGCCATCAGGGCTAGCGTCGTAATAGAGCAGTACTTC.

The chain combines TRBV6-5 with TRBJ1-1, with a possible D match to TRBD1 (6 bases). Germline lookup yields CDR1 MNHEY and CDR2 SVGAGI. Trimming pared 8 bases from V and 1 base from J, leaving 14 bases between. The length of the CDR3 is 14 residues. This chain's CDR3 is CASRPGVANTEAFF. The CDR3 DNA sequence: TGTGCCAGCCGCCCAGGGGTGGCGAACACTGAAGCTTTCTTT.

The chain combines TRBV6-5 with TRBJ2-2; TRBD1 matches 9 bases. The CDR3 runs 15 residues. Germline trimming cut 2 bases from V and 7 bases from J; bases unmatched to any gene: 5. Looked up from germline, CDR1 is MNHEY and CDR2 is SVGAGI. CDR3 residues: CASSYRTGAVGELFF. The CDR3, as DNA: TGTGCCAGCAGTTACCGGACAGGGGCGGTCGGGGAGCTGTTTTTT.